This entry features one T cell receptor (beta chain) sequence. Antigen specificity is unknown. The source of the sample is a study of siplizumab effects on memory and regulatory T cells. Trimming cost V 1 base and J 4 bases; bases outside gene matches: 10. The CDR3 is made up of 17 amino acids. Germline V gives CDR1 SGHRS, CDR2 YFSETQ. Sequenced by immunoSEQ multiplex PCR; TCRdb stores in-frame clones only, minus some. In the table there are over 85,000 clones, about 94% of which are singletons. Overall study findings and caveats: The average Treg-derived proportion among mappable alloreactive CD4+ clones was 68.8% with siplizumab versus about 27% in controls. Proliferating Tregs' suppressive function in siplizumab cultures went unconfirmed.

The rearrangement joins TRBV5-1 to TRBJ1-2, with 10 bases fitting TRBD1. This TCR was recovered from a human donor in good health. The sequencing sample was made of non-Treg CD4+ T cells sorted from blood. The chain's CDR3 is CASSLHGQGGSSYGYTF. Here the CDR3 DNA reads TGCGCCAGCAGCTTGCACGGACAGGGGGGATCTTCCTATGGCTACACCTTC.